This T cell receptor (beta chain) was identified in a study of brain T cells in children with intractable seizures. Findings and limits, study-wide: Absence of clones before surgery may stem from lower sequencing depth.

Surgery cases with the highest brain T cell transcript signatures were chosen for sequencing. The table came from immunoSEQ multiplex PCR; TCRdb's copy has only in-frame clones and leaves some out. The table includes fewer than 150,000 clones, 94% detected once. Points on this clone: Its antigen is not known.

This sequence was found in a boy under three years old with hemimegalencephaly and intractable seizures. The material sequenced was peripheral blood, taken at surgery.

CDR3 loop: CASSPRGQGLVTEAFF. The CDR3 nucleotides are TGTGCCAGCAGCCCAAGGGGACAGGGGTTGGTTACTGAAGCTTTCTTT. V and J are TRBV27 and TRBJ1-1; 10 positions agree with TRBD1. With V trimmed by 6 bases and J by 5 bases, 12 bases remained unmatched. Germline CDR1 MNHEY, CDR2 SMNVEV (reference sequence). The length of the CDR3 is 16 residues.